Below are 28 T cell receptor beta chains sequenced from a single sample in a study of spatial heterogeneity in lung cancer. General study points: Mutation counts in tumors were tracked by counts of expanded intratumoral alpha and beta TCRs.

These receptors have no known antigen. TCRdb re-called the 5' RACE reads through MiXCR, storing one row per CDR3 protein. The sample consists of fewer than 20,000 distinct CDR3 sequences, approximately 7% of them appearing once. The time point: sample taken at primary tumor resection. The sample here was lung tumor tissue, taken at surgery. These receptors were obtained from a female donor with early-stage non-small cell lung cancer.

In this sample, this clonotype is medium-sized. This beta chain lies outside the target of a library built for alpha chains; its clone size means little. This chain links TRBV20-1 with TRBJ2-1; D tentatively fits TRBD1 or TRBD2 (5 bases each). The length of the CDR3 is 15 residues. V lost 0 bases, J lost 2 bases, and 11 bases lay in between. Germline loops: CDR1 DFQATT, CDR2 SNEGSKA (reference sequence). CDR3 in amino acids: CSARDGTAAYNEQFF. The CDR3 nucleotides are TGCAGTGCTAGAGATGGGACGGCAGCCTACAATGAGCAGTTCTTC.

A word on this clonotype: A read error may be the cause here, since a much bigger clone is one base away. The library was built for alpha chains, so this beta chain is an off-target read and its size means little. The chain employs TRBV21-1 and TRBJ1-1. TRBV21-1 counts as a pseudogene. CDR3 length: 15 amino acids. CDR3 in DNA: TGTGCCAGGGAGCGAGGGTGGACATGGAACACTGAAGCTTTCTTT. Protein: CARERGWTWNTEAFF.

This clonotype was recorded many times. This beta chain slipped into a library made for alpha chains as a stray read, so its size is not meaningful. V gene TRBV7-2 combines with J gene TRBJ2-6; no reliable D call. The CDR3 runs to 18 residues. The germline V gene has CDR1 SGHTA and CDR2 FQGNSA. The V end lost 3 bases, the J end lost 5 bases, and 20 bases lay between the germline ends. In DNA form, the CDR3 reads TGTGCCAGCAGCTTTCCTCGTGGAAGGGCCCCCCGGGCCAACGTCCTGACTTTC. It yields the protein CASSFPRGRAPRANVLTF.

In its sample, this clonotype was seen a few times. Since the library was made to target alpha chains, this beta chain is a stray read and its abundance is not meaningful. This sequence joins TRBV20-1 and TRBJ2-3, with 7 bases lining up with TRBD1. Germline loops: CDR1 DFQATT, CDR2 SNEGSKA (reference sequence). The CDR3 covers 15 residues. With 3 bases clipped from V and 0 bases from J, the junction kept 6 bases outside the gene matches. In DNA, the CDR3 is TGCAGTGCTAGTACGGGACAGCGAAGCACAGATACGCAGTATTTT. This codes for CSASTGQRSTDTQYF.

On this clonotype: Found in a library prepared for alpha chains, this beta chain is an off-target read, and its abundance has little meaning. The V gene is TRBV30, the J gene TRBJ1-1; the D is unclear. V was trimmed by 3 bases and J by 2 bases, leaving 10 bases between them. This CDR3 comprises 13 residues. CDR1 and CDR2 from the germline V gene are GTSNPN and SVGIG (reference sequence). CDR3 sequence: CAWRSSINTEAFF. The CDR3, as DNA: TGTGCCTGGAGGAGCAGTATCAACACTGAAGCTTTCTTT.

This clonotype appeared many times. Within a library made for alpha chains, this beta chain is off target, and its count is uninformative. The chain combines TRBV5-1 with TRBJ2-1; unclear D gene. The V gene's germline CDR1 is SGHRS and CDR2 YFSETQ. The V gene lost 0 bases and the J gene lost 6 bases, with 1 base spanning the gap. The CDR3 is 11 residues long. CDR3 bases: TGCGCCAGCAGCTTGGCCAATGAGCAGTTCTTC. Its translation is CASSLANEQFF.

By sample share, this clonotype is medium-sized. This beta chain slipped into a library made for alpha chains as a stray read, so its size is not meaningful. The rearrangement joins TRBV6-2 or TRBV6-3 to TRBJ1-1; TRBD1 agrees at 7 bases. Germline V gene sequence: CDR1 MNHEY, CDR2 SVGEGT. V lost 2 bases to trimming and J lost 1 base; unmatched junction nucleotides: 4. The CDR3 has 15 amino acids. In nucleotides, the CDR3 is TGTGCCAGCAGTTACGATGGGACAGCGAACACTGAAGCTTTCTTT. This translates into CASSYDGTANTEAFF.

This clonotype was recorded many times. This beta chain is an unintended read in a library built for alpha chains; its size means little. J is TRBJ2-5 and V is TRBV4-3; 9 bases are a match to TRBD1. Germline CDR1 is LGHNA and CDR2 is YSLEER. The junction had 7 bases not matched to a gene; V was cut back by 0 bases and J by 5 bases. The CDR3 is 16 amino acids. The DNA of the CDR3 is TGCGCCAGCAGCCAAGATGGGGGACAGGGCGGCGAGACCCAGTACTTC. It yields the protein CASSQDGGQGGETQYF.

As regards this clonotype: Being one base from a much bigger clone, this may be a read error. This beta chain is a stray read from a library made for alpha chains; its abundance is not meaningful. The chain links TRBV20-1 to TRBJ1-1; D is unclear. CDR3 length: 11 amino acids. Germline lookup yields CDR1 DFQATT and CDR2 SNEGSKA (reference sequence). V was clipped by 5 bases and J by 7 bases, with 11 bases between them. CDR3 residues: CSAGSLLEAFF. In DNA form, the CDR3 reads TGCAGTGCTGGCAGTTTACTTGAAGCTTTCTTT.

This clonotype has only a few counts. This beta chain slipped into a library made for alpha chains as a stray read, so its size is not meaningful. The chain joins TRBV18 to TRBJ2-7; D is possibly TRBD1 (6 bases). The V gene's germline CDR1 is KGHSH and CDR2 LQKENI. The length of the CDR3 is 16 residues. V lost 4 bases to trimming and J lost 0 bases, with 16 bases between them. CDR3 amino acids: CASSQIPGHNSYEQYF. CDR3 nucleotides: TGTGCCAGCTCACAGATCCCGGGACACAACTCCTACGAGCAGTACTTC.

Worth noting for this clonotype: The size of this beta chain means little, since it is a stray read in a library made for alpha chains. The rearrangement uses TRBV16 and TRBJ1-4, with 8 bases identical to TRBD1. This CDR3 is 13 amino acids long. Germline V gene sequence: CDR1 KGHSY, CDR2 FQNENV. V was clipped by 2 bases and J by 8 bases; unmatched bases: 1. In DNA form, the CDR3 reads TGTGCCAGCAGCCAAGGGACAGGAGAAAAACTGTTTTTT. Amino acid sequence: CASSQGTGEKLFF.

Of note for this clonotype: As an off-target read in a library built for alpha chains, this beta chain has a frequency of little significance. CDR3 DNA: TGCAGTGCTGATAGCGGGGGTTACAATGAGCAGTTCTTC. It codes for CSADSGGYNEQFF. This chain uses TRBV20-1 with TRBJ2-1; 9 bases are shared with TRBD2. From germline, CDR1 is DFQATT and CDR2 SNEGSKA (reference sequence). This CDR3 is built from 13 residues. Trimming cost V 5 bases and J 4 bases; bases outside gene matches: 3.

In its sample, this clonotype is large. The size of this beta chain means little, since it is a stray read in a library made for alpha chains. This chain links TRBV12-3 or TRBV12-4 with TRBJ1-1, with a tentative D call TRBD1 (6 bases). The CDR3 is 16 amino acids. V was trimmed by 7 bases and J by 1 base, leaving 19 bases between them. CDR3 in amino acids: CASTFSRGPGNTEAFF. CDR3 DNA: TGTGCCAGCACTTTTTCCCGGGGGCCGGGGAACACTGAAGCTTTCTTT.

On this clonotype: A library made for alpha chains picked up this beta chain off target, so its size means little. V and J are TRBV7-2 and TRBJ1-2, with TRBD1 as a possible D gene (5 bases). The CDR3 sequence is 13 residues long. The germline V gene encodes CDR1 SGHTA and CDR2 FQGNSA. V lost 5 bases and J 8 bases, leaving 15 bases between the germline ends. The CDR3 sequence is CASSHGRTGGYTF. CDR3 nucleotide sequence: TGTGCCAGCAGCCACGGACGTACAGGAGGCTACACCTTC.

This clonotype is medium-sized in the sample. This beta chain appears as a stray read in a library generated for alpha chains; its size is not informative. The chain links TRBV7-8 to TRBJ2-1; no clear D gene. The germline gives CDR1 SGHVS, CDR2 FQNEAQ. The V gene lost 3 bases and the J gene lost 5 bases, with 11 bases spanning the gap. The CDR3 is 14 amino acids. This CDR3 reads CASSLTLENNEQFF. The CDR3, as DNA: TGTGCCAGCAGCTTGACCCTAGAAAACAATGAGCAGTTCTTC.

As for this clonotype: This may come from a read error, since a much larger clone is one base off. Without the conserved terminal phenylalanine or tryptophan, this CDR3 likely stems from a read error. The library was prepared for alpha chains; this beta chain is a stray read, so its frequency means little. The rearrangement uses TRBV5-1 and TRBJ1-3; TRBD1 is a possible D gene (6 bases). Trimming took 0 bases from V and 0 from J, leaving 10 bases between them. The CDR3 sequence is 16 residues long. Germline assignment: CDR1 SGHRS and CDR2 YFSETQ. The CDR3, as DNA: TGCGCCAGCAGCTTGGGACAGGTCTACTCTGGAAACACCATATATTCT. This encodes CASSLGQVYSGNTIYS.

Many counts were recorded for this clonotype. This beta chain appears as a stray read in a library generated for alpha chains; its size is not informative. V and J are TRBV5-4 and TRBJ2-6; D gene ambiguous. Germline CDR1 reads SGHNT; CDR2 reads YYREEE (reference sequence). The CDR3 extends over 16 amino acids. V was clipped by 4 bases and J by 1 base, with 12 bases between them. The CDR3 DNA reads TGTGCCAGCAGCCCCCCACACCCTTCTGGGGCCAACGTCCTGACTTTC. This encodes CASSPPHPSGANVLTF.

This clonotype rates as medium-sized. This beta chain is an unintended read in a library built for alpha chains; its size means little. V and J are TRBV20-1 and TRBJ2-1; D gene unclear. The CDR3 extends over 11 amino acids. V gave up 4 bases and J gave up 13 bases, with 14 bases separating them. Germline lookup yields CDR1 DFQATT and CDR2 SNEGSKA (reference sequence). CDR3 sequence: CSATNPIDQFF. The DNA for the CDR3 is TGCAGTGCTACCAATCCGATCGACCAGTTCTTC.

This clonotype was counted a few times. Because this beta chain is a stray read in a library intended to capture alpha chains, its abundance should not be given much weight. The chain uses TRBV11-2 and TRBJ1-1; 11 nucleotides line up with TRBD1. The CDR3 covers 17 residues. V lost 4 bases and J lost 4; bases outside the gene matches: 11. The V gene's germline CDR1 is SGHAT and CDR2 FQNNGV. CDR3 DNA sequence: TGTGCCAGCAGCTCCCAGGACAGGGGGCCTGTGGGCACTGAAGCTTTCTTT. Its translation: CASSSQDRGPVGTEAFF.

This clonotype was counted at least ten times. This beta chain is off target for a library built for alpha chains, so its abundance means little. The chain links TRBV20-1 to TRBJ2-5; 7 positions match TRBD2. V shed 1 base and J 0 bases; nucleotides not matched to a gene: 11. Germline assignment: CDR1 DFQATT and CDR2 SNEGSKA (reference sequence). There are 17 residues in the CDR3. CDR3 coding DNA: TGCAGTGCTAGAGGAAATAGCGGGTTATGGTACCAAGAGACCCAGTACTTC. This encodes CSARGNSGLWYQETQYF.

The sample holds many counts of this clonotype. Since the library was made to target alpha chains, this beta chain is a stray read and its abundance is not meaningful. The chain combines TRBV7-2 with TRBJ1-3, with 9 bases that match TRBD1. The germline V gene encodes CDR1 SGHTA and CDR2 FQGNSA. The trim removed 4 bases at V and 4 bases at J, leaving 5 bases unmatched. CDR3 length equals 15 residues. CDR3 bases: TGTGCCAGCAGCTACGGGACAGGGAAAGGAAACACCATATATTTT. It codes for CASSYGTGKGNTIYF.

There are many counts of this clonotype. This beta chain lies outside the target of a library built for alpha chains; its clone size means little. CDR3 nucleotides: TGCGCCAGCAGCACCTTTAGCGGTCCCTCCTACAATGAGCAGTTCTTC. Translation gives CASSTFSGPSYNEQFF. The rearrangement links TRBV5-1 to TRBJ2-1; possibly TRBD2 for D (6 bases). CDR1 and CDR2 from the germline V gene are SGHRS and YFSETQ. This CDR3 region has 16 residues. The ends were cut back, 4 bases at V and 0 bases at J, with 14 bases in the middle. Full variable domain (rest looked up from reference TRBV5-1 and TRBJ2-1): KAGVTQTPRYLIKTRGQQVTLSCSPISGHRSVSWYQQTPGQGLQFLFEYFSETQRNKGNFPGRFSGRQFSNSRSEMNVSTLELGDSALYLCASSTFSGPSYNEQFFGPGTRLTVL.

This clonotype was seen repeatedly, ten times or more. A library prepared for alpha chains yielded this beta chain as an off-target read; its size is of little meaning. The V call is TRBV28, the J call TRBJ1-6; no firm D call. From germline, CDR1 is MDHEN and CDR2 SYDVKM. This CDR3 region has 17 residues. Trimming removed 3 bases from V and 0 bases from J, with 12 bases in between. For the CDR3, the DNA is TGTGCCAGCAGTTTGTTTGAACCGAGCTCCTATAATTCACCCCTCCACTTT. Protein product: CASSLFEPSSYNSPLHF.

Only a few counts were recorded for this clonotype. This beta chain is an off-target read within a library intended for alpha chains, so its frequency means little. This chain links TRBV6-2 or TRBV6-3 with TRBJ2-3, with TRBD1 matching over 9 bases. The junction had 3 bases not matched to a gene; V was cut back by 4 bases and J by 1 base. Per germline, CDR1 MNHEY and CDR2 SVGEGT. The CDR3 covers 15 residues. CDR3 region: CASSSWDRGTDTQYF. The CDR3 nucleotides read TGTGCCAGCAGTTCGTGGGACAGGGGCACAGATACGCAGTATTTT.

In this sample, this clonotype turned up many times. Little can be read into the size of this beta chain, an off-target read in a library designed for alpha chains. The J gene is TRBJ2-3, the V gene TRBV5-1; the match to TRBD2 covers 10 bases. The CDR3 spans 15 residues. The V gene's germline CDR1 is SGHRS and CDR2 YFSETQ. J lost 7 bases, V lost 0 bases, and 5 bases had no gene match. CDR3 sequence reads: CASSLDGSGGYTQYF. CDR3 DNA: TGCGCCAGCAGCTTGGATGGTAGCGGGGGGTATACGCAGTATTTT. Looking up the rest from reference TRBV5-1 and TRBJ2-3 gives the full variable domain: KAGVTQTPRYLIKTRGQQVTLSCSPISGHRSVSWYQQTPGQGLQFLFEYFSETQRNKGNFPGRFSGRQFSNSRSEMNVSTLELGDSALYLCASSLDGSGGYTQYFGPGTRLTVL.

Comments on this clonotype: This clone may be a read error of a much larger clone one base away. This beta chain is a stray sequence in a library constructed for alpha chains; its clone size is not meaningful. This chain uses TRBV5-1 with TRBJ1-1; 7 bases are a match to TRBD1. Germline V gene data show CDR1 as SGHRS and CDR2 as YFSETQ. This CDR3 is built from 16 residues. CDR3 nucleotide sequence: TGCACCAGCAGCTTATCGTCAGGGGGAGCGAACACTGAAGCTTTCTTT. This sequence encodes CTSSLSSGGANTEAFF. The full variable domain, completed using reference TRBV5-1 and TRBJ1-1, is KAGVTQTPRYLIKTRGQQVTLSCSPISGHRSVSWYQQTPGQGLQFLFEYFSETQRNKGNFPGRFSGRQFSNSRSEMNVSTLELGDSALYLCTSSLSSGGANTEAFFGQGTRLTVV.

In its sample, this clonotype was seen many times. Because this beta chain is a stray read in a library intended to capture alpha chains, its abundance should not be given much weight. This chain uses TRBV20-1 with TRBJ2-3, with D perhaps TRBD2 (5 bases). Germline lookup yields CDR1 DFQATT and CDR2 SNEGSKA (reference sequence). Trimming pared 3 bases from V and 4 bases from J, leaving 8 bases between. The CDR3 extends over 12 amino acids. For the CDR3, the DNA is TGCAGTGCTAGCGGGGTGGCAGATACGCAGTATTTT. Translated, it gives CSASGVADTQYF.

This clonotype has at least ten counts. Since the library was made to target alpha chains, this beta chain is a stray read and its abundance is not meaningful. The V call is TRBV5-1, the J call TRBJ2-2; either TRBD1 or TRBD2 may fit D (7 bases each). V was clipped by 4 bases and J by 5 bases, with 21 bases between them. The germline gives CDR1 SGHRS, CDR2 YFSETQ. The CDR3 length is 17 residues. The CDR3 is CASSPQGGTVTTGELFF. The CDR3 DNA sequence: TGCGCCAGCAGCCCCCAGGGGGGGACAGTGACAACCGGGGAGCTGTTTTTT.